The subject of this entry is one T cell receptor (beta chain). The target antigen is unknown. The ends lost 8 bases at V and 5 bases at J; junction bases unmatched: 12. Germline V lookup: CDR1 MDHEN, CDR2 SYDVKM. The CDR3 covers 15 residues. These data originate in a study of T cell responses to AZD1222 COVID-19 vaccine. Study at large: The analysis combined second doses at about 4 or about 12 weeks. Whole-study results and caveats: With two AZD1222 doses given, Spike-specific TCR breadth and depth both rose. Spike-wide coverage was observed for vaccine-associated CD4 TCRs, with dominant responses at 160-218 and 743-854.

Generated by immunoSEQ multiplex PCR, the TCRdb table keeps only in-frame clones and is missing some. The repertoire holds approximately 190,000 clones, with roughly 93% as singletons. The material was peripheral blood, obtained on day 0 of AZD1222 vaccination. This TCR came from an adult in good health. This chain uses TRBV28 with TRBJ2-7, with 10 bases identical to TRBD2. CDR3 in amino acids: CASHVGLAGVDEQYF. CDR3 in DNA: TGTGCCAGCCACGTGGGGCTAGCGGGAGTAGACGAGCAGTACTTC.